These 10 T cell receptor beta chains came from one sample sequenced in a study of blood T cell repertoires in COVID-19. Assay: immunoSEQ multiplex PCR; the TCRdb copy retains only in-frame clones and omits some. This sample yields approximately 110,000 clones, of which roughly 74% are seen a single time; approximately 6% belongs to the top ten. Input material: peripheral blood. The origin of the receptors is a man aged 80 or over with COVID-19, enrolled during active disease.

The J gene is TRBJ2-5, the V gene TRBV4-2; maybe TRBD2 (5 bases). Germline V gene data show CDR1 as LGHNA and CDR2 as YNFKEQ. Trimming cost V 1 base and J 3 bases, with 12 bases left between them. The CDR3 length is 15 residues. In nucleotides, the CDR3 is TGTGCCAGCAGCCAAGGGCTGGGAGATGAAGAGACCCAGTACTTC. Translation gives CASSQGLGDEETQYF.

The V and J genes are TRBV28 and TRBJ2-7; 7 bases map to TRBD1. The CDR3 is 15 amino acids. The V and J ends lost 4 bases and 7 bases, in that order; junction bases with no gene match: 13. Germline assignment: CDR1 MDHEN and CDR2 SYDVKM. CDR3 coding DNA: TGTGCCAGCAGTTCCAACAGGGGCCCTCTACGAGAGCAGTACTTC. Amino acid sequence: CASSSNRGPLREQYF.

The chain joins TRBV10-2 to TRBJ2-6; D not resolved. CDR1 WSHSY and CDR2 SAAADI come from the germline V gene. V gave up 8 bases and J gave up 1 base, with 9 bases separating them. This CDR3 is 14 amino acids long. CDR3 sequence: CASLGSSGANVLTF. The CDR3 DNA sequence: TGCGCCAGCCTAGGAAGTTCTGGGGCCAACGTCCTGACTTTC.

This clone has a handful of counts. The chain uses TRBV19 and TRBJ1-5, with D maybe TRBD1 (6 bases). Germline lookup yields CDR1 LNHDA and CDR2 SQIVND (reference sequence). The CDR3 has 15 residues. V lost 3 bases and J 10 bases, leaving 19 bases between the germline ends. The CDR3 DNA reads TGTGCCAGTAGTATGGATTTTAAGGGACACCAACCCCAGCATTTT. As protein: CASSMDFKGHQPQHF. The full variable domain, completed using reference TRBV19 and TRBJ1-5, is DGGITQSPKYLFRKEGQNVTLSCEQNLNHDAMYWYRQDPGQGLRLIYYSQIVNDFQKGDIAEGYSVSREKKESFPLTVTSAQKNPTAFYLCASSMDFKGHQPQHFGDGTRLSIL.

This clone has only one observation. The V call is TRBV6-2 or TRBV6-3, the J call TRBJ2-3; possibly TRBD2 for D (6 bases). Trimming removed 4 bases at V and 0 bases at J, with 11 bases between. The CDR3 sequence is 15 residues long. The germline gives CDR1 MNHEY, CDR2 SVGEGT. The CDR3 loop reads CASSSGLLSTDTQYF. For the CDR3, the DNA is TGTGCCAGCAGTTCGGGACTCCTTAGCACAGATACGCAGTATTTT.

This CDR3 is CASSKTGWGYTF. CDR3 coding DNA: TGTGCCAGCAGTAAGACAGGGTGGGGCTACACCTTC. V gene TRBV12-3 or TRBV12-4 combines with J gene TRBJ1-2; 7 positions agree with TRBD1. With V trimmed by 5 bases and J by 8 bases, 5 bases remained unmatched. This CDR3 spans 12 amino acids.

CDR3 DNA: TGTGCCAGCTCACCGGGACAGGGGAATGAAAAACTGTTTTTT. Encoded protein: CASSPGQGNEKLFF. The gene calls are TRBV18 and TRBJ1-4; 10 nucleotides agree with TRBD1. Germline CDR1 and CDR2: KGHSH and LQKENI. The V segment lost 3 bases and the J segment 5 bases; nucleotides outside the gene matches: 0. The CDR3 spans 14 residues.

In nucleotides, the CDR3 is TGTGCCAGCAGCTTATCTGATCCAGGGGGCGATGGCTACACCTTC. Amino acids: CASSLSDPGGDGYTF. V and J are TRBV7-9 and TRBJ1-2; 8 bases agree with TRBD1. Per the germline V gene, CDR1 is SEHNR and CDR2 is FQNEAQ (reference sequence). The ends lost 2 bases at V and 6 bases at J; junction bases unmatched: 8. The CDR3 is 15 residues long. Full variable domain (missing parts from reference TRBV7-9 and TRBJ1-2): DTGVSQNPRHKITKRGQNVTFRCDPISEHNRLYWYRQTLGQGPEFLTYFQNEAQLEKSRLLSDRFSAERPKGSFSTLEIQRTEQGDSAMYLCASSLSDPGGDGYTFGSGTRLTVV.

The chain recombines TRBV6-5 with TRBJ2-7; tentatively, D is TRBD1 (6 bases). Germline-derived CDR1 and CDR2 are MNHEY and SVGAGI. V dropped 6 bases and J dropped 4 bases, with 13 bases sitting between them. The CDR3 sequence is 13 residues long. The DNA for the CDR3 is TGTGCCAGCAGCCACAGGGAACTTTACGAGCAGTACTTC. This sequence encodes CASSHRELYEQYF.

The chain has TRBV20-1 and TRBJ2-5; D perhaps matches TRBD2 (5 bases). CDR3 length equals 11 residues. The germline V gene has CDR1 DFQATT and CDR2 SNEGSKA (reference sequence). Trimming cost V 6 bases and J 9 bases, with 14 bases left between them. The CDR3 protein is CSAGDPSAQYF. In nucleotides, the CDR3 is TGCAGTGCCGGGGATCCTTCGGCCCAGTACTTC.